What follows are 8 T cell receptor beta chains derived from one specimen sequenced in a study of T-cell memory formation after mild COVID-19. TCRdb analysed the 5' RACE reads with MiXCR anew, one entry per CDR3 protein. The profile covers fewer than 15,000 distinct CDR3 sequences, with around 13% appearing a single time and 50% to 70% taken by the ten largest. Material for sequencing was PBMCs or a T cell subset sorted from them (not recorded which). All receptors derive from a man younger than 35 who had mild COVID-19 (a few samples of this study predate the infection). Cell type and time point are not known.

This clonotype was found a few times. V and J are TRBV3-1 and TRBJ2-5; a weak D match, TRBD1 (6 bases). From germline, CDR1 is LGHDT and CDR2 YNNKEL (reference sequence). V lost 0 bases, J lost 0 bases, and 14 bases lay in between. CDR3 length: 17 residues. This CDR3 reads CASSQDMPGVYQETQYF. CDR3 DNA sequence: TGTGCCAGCAGCCAAGATATGCCAGGGGTGTACCAAGAGACCCAGTACTTC.

This clonotype came up a few times. V is TRBV27 and J is TRBJ1-5; the match to TRBD1 covers 7 bases. The CDR3 runs to 14 residues. Trimming cost V 3 bases and J 6 bases; bases outside gene matches: 5. CDR1 is MNHEY and CDR2 is SMNVEV in the germline V gene (reference sequence). The CDR3 DNA follows: TGTGCCAGCAGTTTCGGTCAGGGGGGTCAGCCCCAGCATTTT. It encodes CASSFGQGGQPQHF.

This clonotype was recorded at least ten times. The V and J genes are TRBV7-9 and TRBJ2-1; the D gene is possibly TRBD2 (7 bases). The CDR3 length is 15 residues. Trimming pared 4 bases from V and 5 bases from J, leaving 15 bases between. Germline assignment: CDR1 SEHNR and CDR2 FQNEAQ (reference sequence). CDR3 sequence: CASSSPTGGHNEQFF. The CDR3 region has the DNA TGTGCCAGCAGCTCTCCAACGGGGGGCCACAATGAGCAGTTCTTC.

This clonotype showed up many times. The rearrangement uses TRBV30 and TRBJ2-2; D gene ambiguous. Germline CDR1 is GTSNPN and CDR2 is SVGIG (reference sequence). V was pared by 4 bases and J by 0 bases, with 9 bases between. The CDR3 is 14 amino acids. CDR3 sequence (DNA): TGTGCCTGGAATAGGGCTACGAACACCGGGGAGCTGTTTTTT. Encoded protein: CAWNRATNTGELFF.

This clonotype was seen a handful of times. This chain joins TRBV6-2 or TRBV6-3 and TRBJ1-6; TRBD1 agrees at 8 bases. From germline, CDR1 is MNHEY and CDR2 SVGEGT. Trimming took 2 bases from V and 10 from J; bases not matched to a gene: 4. There are 14 residues in the CDR3. The CDR3 is CASSYEDRDSPLHF. CDR3 nucleotide sequence: TGTGCCAGCAGTTACGAGGACAGGGACTCACCCCTCCACTTT.

This clonotype was seen ten or more times. The chain combines TRBV10-3 with TRBJ2-1, with D maybe TRBD2 (5 bases). With 0 bases removed from V and 2 bases from J, the gap between germline ends came to 11 bases. Per germline, CDR1 ENHRY and CDR2 SYGVKD. The CDR3 spans 16 residues. CDR3 sequence: CAISESRAIAYNEQFF. For the CDR3, the DNA is TGTGCCATCAGTGAGTCGAGGGCAATCGCCTACAATGAGCAGTTCTTC.

This clonotype was counted a few times. This chain connects TRBV7-9 to TRBJ2-6; 13 bases are a match to TRBD2. The CDR3 contains 18 residues. Losses at the gene ends were 4 bases for V and 0 bases for J; bases not matched to a gene: 3. Germline-derived CDR1 and CDR2 are SEHNR and FQNEAQ (reference sequence). The CDR3 protein is CASSWGLAGLSGANVLTF. CDR3 bases: TGTGCCAGCAGCTGGGGACTAGCGGGGCTCTCTGGGGCCAACGTCCTGACTTTC.

This clonotype was detected many times. This chain links TRBV2 with TRBJ2-7, with D possibly being TRBD1 (6 bases). Trimming stripped 6 bases from V and 4 bases from J, with 16 bases between. The CDR3 has 14 amino acids. In germline, CDR1 is SNHLY, CDR2 FYNNEI. Here the CDR3 DNA reads TGTGCCAGCAGCGCCTGGACAGTCCGTTACGAGCAGTACGTC. Its translation: CASSAWTVRYEQYV.